Given below is one TCR beta chain in context. Its antigen is not known. Germline CDR1 is SEHNR and CDR2 is FQNEAQ (reference sequence). The V gene lost 5 bases and the J gene lost 10 bases, with 15 bases spanning the gap. The CDR3 is 12 residues long. This sample is part of a study of shared clonotypes between healthy human individuals. The study, taken as a whole, reports: The sharing of around 5% of naive CD4 clonotypes was seen across a handful of donors.

Libraries were prepared by immunoSEQ multiplex PCR; TCRdb keeps only in-frame clonotypes and omits some of them. The sample holds hundreds of thousands of clones, 85% to 95% seen once. The naive CD8 fraction comprised CD45RO-negative cells positively selected for CCR7 and excluded terminally differentiated effector memory CD45RA+ cells. This chain connects TRBV7-9 to TRBJ2-7; tentatively, D is TRBD1 (6 bases). Sequencing was performed on naive CD8+ T cells sorted from blood. This clonotype originated in a young man in good health. CDR3 amino acids: CASSGRDIPQYF. In nucleotides, the CDR3 is TGTGCCAGCAGCGGCCGGGACATTCCACAGTACTTC.